This entry lists 15 T cell receptor beta chains sequenced from one sample in a study of T-cell memory formation after mild COVID-19. TCRdb reanalysed the 5' RACE reads using MiXCR and keeps one entry per CDR3 protein. The table lists over 55,000 distinct CDR3 sequences, 9.5% to 15% of them singletons, with under 25% in the top ten. The sample comprised PBMCs or a T cell subset sorted from them (not recorded which). The receptors shown here come from a man younger than 30 who had mild COVID-19 (a few samples of this study predate the infection). Cell type and time point are not known.

This clonotype was seen a handful of times. The chain couples TRBV11-2 to TRBJ1-5; D is unresolved. The germline gives CDR1 SGHAT, CDR2 FQNNGV. V lost 5 bases and J lost 0, with 14 bases in between. CDR3 length: 16 amino acids. CDR3 protein: CASSPHRQYSNQPQHF. CDR3 coding DNA: TGTGCCAGCAGCCCCCATAGGCAATATAGCAATCAGCCCCAGCATTTT.

The chain is built from TRBV6-5 and TRBJ2-7; D tentatively fits TRBD1 or TRBD2 (5 bases each). With 2 bases removed from V and 1 base from J, the gap between germline ends came to 18 bases. CDR3 length: 17 amino acids. Germline values: CDR1 MNHEY, CDR2 SVGAGI. The CDR3 nucleotides are TGTGCCAGCAGTTACCGGGGCAGTGGCGCTGATTCCTACGAGCAGTACTTC. Its protein product is CASSYRGSGADSYEQYF.

This clonotype was seen ten or more times. The V gene is TRBV7-8, the J gene TRBJ2-1; 9 bases line up with TRBD1. The CDR3 totals 16 residues. Losses at the gene ends were 5 bases for V and 6 bases for J; bases not matched to a gene: 11. Germline V gives CDR1 SGHVS, CDR2 FQNEAQ. CDR3 loop: CASSPRSTGGRNEQFF. The DNA of the CDR3 is TGTGCCAGCAGCCCTCGCTCTACAGGGGGCCGCAATGAGCAGTTCTTC.

This clonotype was seen ten or more times. The CDR3 loop is CASSLRFGGVRTGELFF. For the CDR3, the DNA is TGTGCCAGCAGCTTACGGTTCGGGGGGGTTCGCACCGGGGAGCTGTTTTTT. J is TRBJ2-2 and V is TRBV7-2; 8 nucleotides align to TRBD2. The germline CDR1 and CDR2 sequences are SGHTA and FQGNSA. The trim removed 2 bases at V and 4 bases at J, leaving 9 bases unmatched. The CDR3 runs to 17 residues.

The chain links TRBV11-1 to TRBJ2-1, with TRBD2 identical over 16 bases. V was pared by 5 bases and J by 8 bases, with 9 bases of the junction left unmatched. The CDR3 has 17 amino acids. Germline V gene sequence: CDR1 SGHAT, CDR2 FQDESV (reference sequence). The CDR3 bases are TGTGCCAGCAGCCACCGGGGACTAGCGGGGGGGCACGATGAGCAGTTCTTC. This translates into CASSHRGLAGGHDEQFF.

This clonotype is classed as medium-sized. The CDR3 spells CASSGTSGTYNEQFF. The DNA for the CDR3 is TGTGCCAGCAGTGGGACTAGCGGAACCTACAATGAGCAGTTCTTC. The chain has TRBV6-4 and TRBJ2-1, with TRBD2 matching over 10 bases. V lost 4 bases and J lost 2; bases outside the gene matches: 2. The V gene's germline CDR1 is MRHNA and CDR2 SNTAGT. The CDR3 has 15 amino acids.

The rearrangement joins TRBV7-9 to TRBJ2-3; 10 positions agree with TRBD2. The CDR3 totals 14 residues. Trimming at V came to 1 base and at J to 5 bases, leaving 0 bases not matched to a gene. Germline V gives CDR1 SEHNR, CDR2 FQNEAQ (reference sequence). The CDR3 region is CASSLGLAGDTQYF. The CDR3 DNA reads as TGTGCCAGCAGCTTAGGACTAGCGGGAGATACGCAGTATTTT.

Ten or more counts support this clonotype. This sequence joins TRBV5-1 and TRBJ2-3; D is undetermined. Germline V gene sequence: CDR1 SGHRS, CDR2 YFSETQ. V shed 2 bases and J shed 1 base, with 8 bases lying between them. The CDR3 spans 14 residues. DNA for the CDR3: TGCGCCAGCAGCTTCGAACGAGGCACAGATACGCAGTATTTT. It translates to CASSFERGTDTQYF.

This clonotype was counted at least ten times. The chain joins TRBV20-1 to TRBJ2-7; 7 bases line up with TRBD1. Germline assignment: CDR1 DFQATT and CDR2 SNEGSKA (reference sequence). The CDR3 spans 12 residues. V shed 3 bases and J 2 bases; nucleotides not matched to a gene: 1. This CDR3 reads CSARTGTYEQYF. For the CDR3, the DNA is TGCAGTGCTAGGACAGGGACCTACGAGCAGTACTTC.

The chain carries TRBV6-6 and TRBJ1-4; no reliable D call. The germline V gene encodes CDR1 MNHNY and CDR2 SVGAGI (reference sequence). The V end was cut by 6 bases, the J end by 5 bases, with 4 bases between. The CDR3 totals 11 residues. The CDR3 reads CASSRNEKLFF. The CDR3, as DNA: TGTGCCAGCAGCCGAAATGAAAAACTGTTTTTT.

This chain joins TRBV7-3 and TRBJ2-3; D perhaps matches TRBD2 (7 bases). This CDR3 comprises 15 residues. Deletions cut 5 bases from V and 6 bases from J, with 18 bases between. Germline V CDR1 and CDR2: SGHTA, FQGTGA. CDR3 coding DNA: TGTGCCAGCAGCCCTAACGCGGGGGCTGGGGATACGCAGTATTTT. Protein: CASSPNAGAGDTQYF.

V is TRBV9 and J is TRBJ2-7; perhaps TRBD2 as D (6 bases). V lost 4 bases, J lost 3 bases, and 17 bases lay in between. Germline loops: CDR1 SGDLS, CDR2 YYNGEE. The CDR3 has 15 residues. CDR3 in amino acids: CASSQSPGSNYEQYF. The CDR3 DNA reads TGTGCCAGCAGCCAGAGCCCCGGGAGTAACTACGAGCAGTACTTC.

This clonotype was counted many times. This chain joins TRBV5-1 and TRBJ2-2, with D maybe TRBD2 (5 bases). Per the germline V gene, CDR1 is SGHRS and CDR2 is YFSETQ. This CDR3 comprises 13 residues. The V gene lost 7 bases and the J gene lost 5 bases, with 12 bases spanning the gap. CDR3 in amino acids: CASGKRETGELFF. DNA of the CDR3: TGCGCCAGCGGAAAACGGGAAACCGGGGAGCTGTTTTTT.

This clonotype showed up just a few times. The rearrangement joins TRBV5-5 to TRBJ1-3; D is unresolved. Trimming removed 0 bases at V and 2 bases at J, with 9 bases between. CDR1 and CDR2 from the germline V gene are SGHKS and YYEKEE (reference sequence). The length of the CDR3 is 15 residues. For the CDR3, the DNA is TGTGCCAGCAGCTTGGGAATAGGACCTGGAAACACCATATATTTT. Its protein product is CASSLGIGPGNTIYF.

As DNA, the CDR3 is TGTGCCAGCAGCCCTACTCAGGGGGCGAACACTGAAGCTTTCTTT. It yields the protein CASSPTQGANTEAFF. V and J are TRBV5-4 and TRBJ1-1; 8 nucleotides line up with TRBD1. The V gene's germline CDR1 is SGHNT and CDR2 YYREEE (reference sequence). V dropped 4 bases and J dropped 1; count of bases not matched to a gene: 6. The CDR3 covers 15 residues. The variable domain in full, completed from reference TRBV5-4 and TRBJ1-1, reads ETGVTQSPTHLIKTRGQQVTLRCSSQSGHNTVSWYQQALGQGPQFIFQYYREEENGRGNFPPRFSGLQFPNYSSELNVNALELDDSALYLCASSPTQGANTEAFFGQGTRLTVV.